This T cell receptor beta chain was sequenced during a study of blood T cells in healthy people across ages. A J-beta primer mix and a sample-barcoded 5' primer were used in a second PCR of roughly 7 to 12 cycles. TCRdb reprocessed the 5' RACE reads via MiXCR and lists one record per CDR3 protein. The repertoire holds 1 million to 1.2 million distinct CDR3 sequences, with about two fifths as singletons. Germline V lookup: CDR1 SNHLY, CDR2 FYNNEI. The CDR3 sequence is 13 residues long. Total RNA amounts of at least 5.5 micrograms were extracted per sample. Study observations and caveats: Not knowing donor CMV status may have confounded expanded clonotype changes. In these data, TCR beta diversity tracked strongly with naive T cell percentage.

Comments on this clonotype: The antigen remains undetermined. Germline and junction disagree at one end, which may indicate a read error.

The receptor's source is a man younger than 35 in good health. Sequences were obtained from blood. This sequence joins TRBV2 and TRBJ2-1; TRBD2 matches 7 bases. CDR3 amino acids: CASSPGLYNKQFF. In DNA, the CDR3 is TGTGCCAGCAGCCCGGGACTATACAATAAGCAGTTCTTC.